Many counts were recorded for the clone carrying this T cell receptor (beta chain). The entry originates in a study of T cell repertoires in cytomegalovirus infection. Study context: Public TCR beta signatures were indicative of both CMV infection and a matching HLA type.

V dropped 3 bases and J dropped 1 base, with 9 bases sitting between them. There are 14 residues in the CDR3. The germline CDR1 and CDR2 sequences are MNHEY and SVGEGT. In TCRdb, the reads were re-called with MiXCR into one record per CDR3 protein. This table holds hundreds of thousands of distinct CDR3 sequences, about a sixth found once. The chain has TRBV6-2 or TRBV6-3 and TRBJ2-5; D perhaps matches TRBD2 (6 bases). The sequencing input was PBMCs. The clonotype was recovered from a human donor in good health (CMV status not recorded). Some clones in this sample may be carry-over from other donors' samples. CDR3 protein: CASSYRGTQETQYF. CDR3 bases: TGTGCCAGCAGTTATCGGGGGACCCAAGAGACCCAGTACTTC.